These 2 T cell receptor beta chains were all obtained from the same sample, sequenced in a study of long-term antiretroviral therapy in people with HIV. Investigators performed immunoSEQ version v3.0 at survey level. Here immunoSEQ multiplex PCR was the method, and the copy in TCRdb shows in-frame clones only, minus some. This sample carries around 21,000 clones, roughly 85% of them seen once, and the ten largest clones take more than 8%. This specimen consisted of unsorted PBMCs, obtained at the start of antiretroviral therapy. These receptor sequences come from a man aged 45-60 years with HIV.

The chain is built from TRBV6-1 and TRBJ1-3; D is unresolved. This CDR3 contains 14 residues. CDR1 is MNHNS and CDR2 is SASEGT in the germline V gene. V was clipped by 1 base and J by 0 bases, with 4 bases between them. As DNA, the CDR3 is TGTGCCAGCAGTGAAGGGACCTCTGGAAACACCATATATTTT. Amino acids: CASSEGTSGNTIYF.

The chain couples TRBV7-2 to TRBJ2-2; D gene uncertain. The germline V gene has CDR1 SGHTA and CDR2 FQGNSA. Between the trimmed V and J ends, which lost 0 bases and 0 bases, there was a span of 5 bases. The CDR3 covers 15 residues. This chain's CDR3 is CASSLAGSNTGELFF. CDR3 bases: TGTGCCAGCAGCTTAGCGGGGTCGAACACCGGGGAGCTGTTTTTT.